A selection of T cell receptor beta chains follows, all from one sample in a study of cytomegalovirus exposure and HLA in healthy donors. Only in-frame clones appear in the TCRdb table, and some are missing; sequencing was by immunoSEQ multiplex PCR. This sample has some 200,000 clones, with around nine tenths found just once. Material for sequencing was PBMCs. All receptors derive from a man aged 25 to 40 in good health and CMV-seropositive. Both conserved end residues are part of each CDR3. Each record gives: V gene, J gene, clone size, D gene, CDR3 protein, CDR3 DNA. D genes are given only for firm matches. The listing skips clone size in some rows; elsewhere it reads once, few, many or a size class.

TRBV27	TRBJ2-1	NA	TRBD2	CASSLGTSGPDSYNEQFF	TGTGCCAGCAGTTTGGGCACTAGCGGGCCAGATAGCTACAATGAGCAGTTCTTC
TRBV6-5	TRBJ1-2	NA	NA	CATNQPSGTGYGYTF	TGTGCCACTAACCAACCGAGCGGGACGGGCTATGGCTACACCTTC
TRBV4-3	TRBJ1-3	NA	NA	CASSQDLVGDSAGNTIYF	TGCGCCAGCAGCCAAGATCTCGTTGGAGATTCCGCTGGAAACACCATATATTTT
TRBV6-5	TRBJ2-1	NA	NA	CASSYDRSSYNEQFF	TGTGCCAGCAGTTACGACAGGAGCTCCTACAATGAGCAGTTCTTC
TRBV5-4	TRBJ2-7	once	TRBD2	CASSPTSGSSYEQYF	TGTGCCAGCAGCCCGACTAGCGGGAGCTCCTACGAGCAGTACTTC
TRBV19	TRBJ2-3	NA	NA	CASKWRGGGRTDTQYF	TGTGCCAGTAAATGGAGGGGAGGGGGACGCACAGATACGCAGTATTTT
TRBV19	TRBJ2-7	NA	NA	CASSIGVTAYEQYF	TGTGCCAGTAGTATCGGGGTGACAGCCTACGAGCAGTACTTC
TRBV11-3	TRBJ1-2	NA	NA	CASSLRHSPGANYGYTF	TGTGCCAGCAGCCTACGACACAGTCCCGGGGCTAACTATGGCTACACCTTC
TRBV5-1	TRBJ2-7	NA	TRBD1	CASSSGTAYEQYF	TGCGCCAGCAGCTCCGGGACAGCTTACGAGCAGTACTTC
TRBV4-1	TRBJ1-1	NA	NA	CASSQGWAGGAGDTEAFF	TGCGCCAGCAGCCAGGGCTGGGCCGGCGGGGCGGGGGACACTGAAGCTTTCTTT
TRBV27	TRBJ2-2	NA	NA	CASRPTGNTGELFF	TGTGCCAGCAGGCCGACAGGGAACACCGGGGAGCTGTTTTTT
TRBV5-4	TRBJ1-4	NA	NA	CASSHRGLGEKLFF	TGTGCCAGCAGCCACCGGGGATTGGGGGAAAAACTGTTTTTT
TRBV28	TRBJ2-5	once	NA	CASSFPTRTQYF	TGTGCCAGCAGTTTCCCCACACGGACCCAGTACTTC
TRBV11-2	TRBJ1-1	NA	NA	CASSLGVPEAFF	TGTGCCAGCAGCTTAGGGGTACCTGAAGCTTTCTTT
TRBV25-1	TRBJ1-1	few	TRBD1	CASTAGGSNEAFF	TGTGCCAGTACAGCAGGGGGCTCAAATGAAGCTTTCTTT
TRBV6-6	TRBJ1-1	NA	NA	CASSYLDTEAFF	TGTGCCAGCAGTTACCTGGACACTGAAGCTTTCTTT
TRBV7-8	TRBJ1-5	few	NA	CASSSESGSNQPQHF	TGTGCCAGCAGTTCAGAAAGTGGTAGCAATCAGCCCCAGCATTTT
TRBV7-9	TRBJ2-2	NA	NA	CASRPDGGRGELFF	TGTGCCAGCAGACCCGACGGAGGCCGCGGGGAGCTGTTTTTT
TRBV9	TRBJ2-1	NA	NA	CASSVAGGRSYNEQFF	TGTGCCAGCAGCGTAGCCGGAGGGAGGTCCTACAATGAGCAGTTCTTC
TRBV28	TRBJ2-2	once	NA	CASSLPPGQFNTGELFF	TGTGCCAGCAGTTTACCCCCCGGACAGTTTAACACCGGGGAGCTGTTTTTT
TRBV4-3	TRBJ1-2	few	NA	CASSHRTGTDYGYTF	TGCGCCAGCAGCCACAGAACTGGGACCGACTATGGCTACACCTTC
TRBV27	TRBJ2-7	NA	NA	CASSNYRWDEQYF	TGTGCCAGCAGTAACTACCGCTGGGACGAGCAGTACTTC
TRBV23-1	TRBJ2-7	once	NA	CASSPTVVCEQYF	TGCGCCAGCAGTCCAACAGTAGTCTGCGAGCAGTACTTC
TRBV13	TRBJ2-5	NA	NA	CASSYRVSGETQYF	TGTGCCAGCAGCTACAGGGTTTCTGGGGAGACCCAGTACTTC
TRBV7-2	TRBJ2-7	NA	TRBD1	CASSPTGGRSYEQYF	TGTGCCAGCAGCCCAACAGGGGGCAGATCGTACGAGCAGTACTTC
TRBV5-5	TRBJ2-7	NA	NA	CASSLIGSHYEQYF	TGTGCCAGCAGCTTGATAGGGTCCCACTACGAGCAGTACTTC
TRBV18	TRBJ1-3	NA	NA	CASSPATPGAGNTIYF	TGTGCCAGCTCACCGGCGACACCCGGGGCTGGAAACACCATATATTTT
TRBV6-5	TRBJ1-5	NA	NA	CASSWWRTDNQPQHF	TGTGCCAGCAGTTGGTGGAGAACAGACAATCAGCCCCAGCATTTT
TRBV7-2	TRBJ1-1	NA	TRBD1	CASSPTGNEAFF	TGTGCCAGCAGCCCGACAGGGAATGAAGCTTTCTTT
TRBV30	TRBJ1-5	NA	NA	CAWRGGRRDQPQHF	TGTGCCTGGAGGGGGGGGCGGCGGGATCAGCCCCAGCATTTT
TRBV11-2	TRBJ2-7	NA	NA	CASSLVDGYEQYF	TGTGCCAGCAGCTTAGTGGATGGGTACGAGCAGTACTTC
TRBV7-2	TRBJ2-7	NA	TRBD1	CASRRRSDTGVEQYF	TGTGCCAGCAGACGTCGGTCCGATACAGGGGTAGAGCAGTACTTC
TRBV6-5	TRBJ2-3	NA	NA	CASSYSIVDTQYF	TGTGCCAGCAGTTACTCGATCGTAGATACGCAGTATTTT